This T cell receptor (beta chain) is drawn from a study of blood T cell repertoires in COVID-19. Turning to the study itself: Sites in the United States, Italy and Spain provided acute and convalescent COVID-19 samples.

The CDR3 runs to 13 residues. J lost 10 bases, V lost 1 base, and 6 bases had no gene match. The germline V gene has CDR1 SGHDN and CDR2 FVKESK. Generated by immunoSEQ multiplex PCR, the TCRdb table keeps only in-frame clones and is missing some. There are some 140,000 clones in the sample; around 80% occur only once, and 3.5% to 4.5% lies in the top ten. The chain links TRBV14 to TRBJ1-1; 7 bases align to TRBD1. The sequence was obtained from a man aged 55 to 70 with acute or convalescent COVID-19. Sequences were obtained from peripheral blood. CDR3 region: CASSQVGQGGAFF. CDR3 DNA: TGTGCCAGCAGCCAAGTCGGGCAGGGGGGAGCTTTCTTT.